The 15 T cell receptor beta chains presented below share a single source sample, sequenced in a study of immune evolution from preneoplasia to lung adenocarcinoma. Assay: immunoSEQ multiplex PCR; the TCRdb copy retains only in-frame clones and omits some. The sample consists of roughly 35,000 clones, roughly 74% of them appearing once. The sequencing input was FFPE invasive lung adenocarcinoma tissue. The source is a person between 60 and 69 years old with lung adenocarcinoma.

The genes are TRBV7-9 and TRBJ1-5; perhaps TRBD1 as D (6 bases). Trimming removed 5 bases from V and 6 bases from J, with 17 bases in between. CDR1 is SEHNR, CDR2 FQNEAQ, per germline (reference sequence). The CDR3 has 15 residues. Written as DNA, the CDR3 is TGTGCCAGCAGCCTGACAGGTTCTCGGGGTCAGCCCCAGCATTTT. Its translation: CASSLTGSRGQPQHF.

A few counts support this clone. The chain is built from TRBV7-7 and TRBJ2-5, with 13 bases that match TRBD2. The CDR3 has 16 residues. V lost 5 bases to trimming and J lost 1 base; unmatched junction nucleotides: 4. CDR1 and CDR2 (germline): SSHAT, FNYEAQ (reference sequence). CDR3 bases: TGTGCCAGCAGCAAGGGACTAGCGGGGCTCCAAGAGACCCAGTACTTC. As protein: CASSKGLAGLQETQYF.

Only a few counts were recorded for this clone. The V call is TRBV11-2, the J call TRBJ2-7; 7 bases align to TRBD1. CDR3 length equals 15 residues. CDR1 and CDR2 from the germline V gene are SGHAT and FQNNGV. J lost 1 base, V lost 6 bases, and 9 bases had no gene match. In DNA, the CDR3 is TGTGCCAGCAGTTCCGATCAGACAGGGTCCTACGAGCAGTACTTC. Translation gives CASSSDQTGSYEQYF.

The chain is built from TRBV18 and TRBJ1-2; D is uncertain. CDR3 length: 15 amino acids. V lost 4 bases, J lost 5 bases, and 17 bases lay in between. Germline assignment: CDR1 KGHSH and CDR2 LQKENI. The DNA for the CDR3 is TGTGCCAGCTCACGATCCTCAGGACTTAGATATGGCTACACCTTC. It codes for CASSRSSGLRYGYTF.

The chain has TRBV12-5 and TRBJ1-1; tentative D call: TRBD1 (5 bases). The V gene lost 7 bases and the J gene lost 1 base, with 10 bases spanning the gap. Germline V gene sequence: CDR1 LGHNT, CDR2 FRNRAP. This CDR3 is 13 amino acids long. CDR3 sequence: CASAGRQNTEAFF. The DNA for the CDR3 is TGTGCTAGTGCGGGGCGGCAGAACACTGAAGCTTTCTTT.

The J gene is TRBJ1-1, the V gene TRBV19, with 7 bases identical to TRBD1. This CDR3 region has 15 residues. Germline V gives CDR1 LNHDA, CDR2 SQIVND (reference sequence). V lost 6 bases to trimming and J lost 2 bases; unmatched junction nucleotides: 9. The CDR3 coding sequence is TGTGCCAGTAGATGGGACAGCGGGGGCAACACTGAAGCTTTCTTT. Protein sequence: CASRWDSGGNTEAFF. The whole variable domain, remainder taken from reference TRBV19 and TRBJ1-1, is DGGITQSPKYLFRKEGQNVTLSCEQNLNHDAMYWYRQDPGQGLRLIYYSQIVNDFQKGDIAEGYSVSREKKESFPLTVTSAQKNPTAFYLCASRWDSGGNTEAFFGQGTRLTVV.

The rearrangement uses TRBV5-1 and TRBJ2-3, with TRBD1 as a possible D gene (5 bases). V lost 2 bases to trimming and J lost 5 bases, with 15 bases between them. The germline gives CDR1 SGHRS, CDR2 YFSETQ. The CDR3 covers 15 residues. CDR3 nucleotide sequence: TGCGCCAGCAGCTTCGTCCAGGGCATGGAAGATACGCAGTATTTT. As protein: CASSFVQGMEDTQYF.

The chain has TRBV9 and TRBJ1-1; D perhaps matches TRBD1 (5 bases). Germline CDR1 SGDLS, CDR2 YYNGEE. The CDR3 totals 13 residues. V was shortened by 7 bases and J by 4 bases, with 14 bases between the two germline ends. CDR3 amino acids: CASGGGPLTEAFF. The CDR3 nucleotides read TGTGCCAGCGGGGGGGGACCCCTCACTGAAGCTTTCTTT. Based on the CDR3 plus reference TRBV9 and TRBJ1-1, the full variable domain is DSGVTQTPKHLITATGQRVTLRCSPRSGDLSVYWYQQSLDQGLQFLIQYYNGEERAKGNILERFSAQQFPDLHSELNLSSLELGDSALYFCASGGGPLTEAFFGQGTRLTVV.

The CDR3 DNA is TGTGCCAGCACGGCGGGGTTAGAGACCCAGTACTTC. This gives the protein CASTAGLETQYF. The chain couples TRBV28 to TRBJ2-5; D is perhaps TRBD2 (6 bases). The CDR3 runs to 12 residues. Trimming cost V 7 bases and J 4 bases, with 10 bases left between them. Germline V gives CDR1 MDHEN, CDR2 SYDVKM.

This clone appeared a few times. The chain carries TRBV19 and TRBJ2-1; tentatively, D is TRBD1 (5 bases). This CDR3 has 17 amino acids. Trimming shortened V by 3 bases and J by 6 bases, and 21 bases separated the two germline ends. Germline CDR1 is LNHDA and CDR2 is SQIVND (reference sequence). Here the CDR3 reads CASSIGVRQGQPNEQFF. The DNA of the CDR3 is TGTGCCAGTAGTATTGGAGTTCGGCAGGGCCAACCCAATGAGCAGTTCTTC.

The J gene is TRBJ2-5, the V gene TRBV11-2, with 12 bases matching TRBD2. V shed 5 bases, J shed 4 bases, and the junction held 2 bases outside the gene matches. From germline, CDR1 is SGHAT and CDR2 FQNNGV. The CDR3 loop spans 14 amino acids. The DNA for the CDR3 is TGTGCCAGCAGCCTAGCGGGAGGGTTAGAGACCCAGTACTTC. Translated: CASSLAGGLETQYF.

This clone was found once. The chain combines TRBV11-2 with TRBJ1-2; 8 bases match TRBD1. The CDR3 consists of 17 residues. V lost 5 bases and J lost 0; bases outside the gene matches: 11. The germline V gene has CDR1 SGHAT and CDR2 FQNNGV. This CDR3 is CASSVLGRGQANYGYTF. The CDR3 nucleotides are TGTGCCAGCAGCGTCCTAGGCAGGGGGCAGGCTAACTATGGCTACACCTTC.

The chain carries TRBV25-1 and TRBJ2-1; TRBD2 matches 8 bases. Germline V gene lookup returns CDR1 MGHDK and CDR2 SYGVNS. The CDR3 contains 17 residues. V was clipped by 10 bases and J by 6 bases; unmatched bases: 20. The CDR3 nucleotides are TGTGCCAACGCGTTGGCGGGGGGCGGTCATCCTTTCAATGAGCAGTTCTTC. Its protein is CANALAGGGHPFNEQFF.

The chain joins TRBV11-3 to TRBJ2-7; 10 bases align to TRBD2. The V gene's germline CDR1 is SGHNT and CDR2 YENEEA. V lost 0 bases to trimming and J lost 12 bases; unmatched junction nucleotides: 5. This CDR3 is built from 13 residues. In DNA, the CDR3 is TGTGCCAGCAGCTTAGATGGTAGCGGGAGGCTGTACTTC. Protein: CASSLDGSGRLYF.

The CDR3 reads CASSVSGRAFVYNEQFF. The CDR3 DNA follows: TGTGCCAGCAGTGTTAGCGGGAGGGCCTTCGTTTACAATGAGCAGTTCTTC. V gene TRBV6-1 combines with J gene TRBJ2-1; 11 bases agree with TRBD2. The germline V gene encodes CDR1 MNHNS and CDR2 SASEGT. The length of the CDR3 is 17 residues. Unmatched junction bases numbered 9, after V lost 4 bases and J lost 4 bases.